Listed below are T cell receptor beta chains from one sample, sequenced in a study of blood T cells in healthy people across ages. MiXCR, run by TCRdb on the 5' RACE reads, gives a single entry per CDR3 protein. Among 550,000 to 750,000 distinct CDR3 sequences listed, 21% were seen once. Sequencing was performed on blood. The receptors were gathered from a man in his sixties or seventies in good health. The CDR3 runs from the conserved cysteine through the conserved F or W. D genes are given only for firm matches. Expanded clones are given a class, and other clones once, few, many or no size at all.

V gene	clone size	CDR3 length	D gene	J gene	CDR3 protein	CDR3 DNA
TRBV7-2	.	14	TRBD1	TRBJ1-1	CASSLGQGFSEAFF	TGTGCCAGCAGCTTAGGACAGGGGTTCTCTGAAGCTTTCTTT
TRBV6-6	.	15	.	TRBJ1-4	CASSYSRGGGEKLFF	TGTGCCAGCAGTTACTCCCGGGGCGGTGGTGAAAAACTGTTTTTT
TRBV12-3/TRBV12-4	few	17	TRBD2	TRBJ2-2	CASSFVGGSGNTGELFF	TGTGCCAGCAGTTTCGTGGGCGGGAGTGGGAACACCGGGGAGCTGTTTTTT
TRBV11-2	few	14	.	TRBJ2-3	CASSPRPSTDTQYF	TGTGCCAGCAGCCCCAGACCTAGCACAGATACGCAGTATTTT
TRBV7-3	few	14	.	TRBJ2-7	CASSLDGTGREQYF	TGTGCCAGCAGCTTAGATGGCACAGGGCGCGAGCAGTACTTC
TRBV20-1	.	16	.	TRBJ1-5	CSARAGGSRPNQPQHF	TGCAGTGCTAGAGCAGGTGGATCCCGGCCCAATCAGCCCCAGCATTTT
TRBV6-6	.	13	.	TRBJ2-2	CASGAGVAGELFF	TGTGCCAGCGGCGCAGGGGTCGCCGGGGAGCTGTTTTTT
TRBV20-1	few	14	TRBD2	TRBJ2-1	CSAILADSYNEQFF	TGCAGTGCTATACTAGCGGACTCCTACAATGAGCAGTTCTTC
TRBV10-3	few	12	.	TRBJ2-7	CAISASGREQYF	TGTGCCATCAGTGCGTCAGGCCGCGAGCAGTACTTC
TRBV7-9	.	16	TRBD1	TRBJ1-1	CASSSGQGARNTEAFF	TGTGCCAGCAGCTCGGGACAGGGGGCGAGGAACACTGAAGCTTTCTTT
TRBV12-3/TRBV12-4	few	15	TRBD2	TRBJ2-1	CASRNRDYLGNEQFF	TGTGCCAGCAGAAACCGGGACTACCTAGGGAATGAGCAGTTCTTC
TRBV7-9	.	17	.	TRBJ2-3	CASSSPSGQFFTDTQYF	TGTGCCAGCAGCTCCCCGAGCGGACAGTTCTTCACAGATACGCAGTATTTT
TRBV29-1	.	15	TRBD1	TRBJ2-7	CSVRTSRDSSYEQYF	TGCAGCGTTAGAACTTCCCGGGACAGCTCCTACGAGCAGTACTTC
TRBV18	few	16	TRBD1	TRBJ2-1	CASSPPGQVLVNEQFF	TGTGCCAGCTCACCACCGGGACAGGTACTAGTGAATGAGCAGTTCTTC
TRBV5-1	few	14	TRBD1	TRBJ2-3	CASSRQGDGDTQYF	TGCGCCAGCAGCCGACAGGGGGATGGAGATACGCAGTATTTT